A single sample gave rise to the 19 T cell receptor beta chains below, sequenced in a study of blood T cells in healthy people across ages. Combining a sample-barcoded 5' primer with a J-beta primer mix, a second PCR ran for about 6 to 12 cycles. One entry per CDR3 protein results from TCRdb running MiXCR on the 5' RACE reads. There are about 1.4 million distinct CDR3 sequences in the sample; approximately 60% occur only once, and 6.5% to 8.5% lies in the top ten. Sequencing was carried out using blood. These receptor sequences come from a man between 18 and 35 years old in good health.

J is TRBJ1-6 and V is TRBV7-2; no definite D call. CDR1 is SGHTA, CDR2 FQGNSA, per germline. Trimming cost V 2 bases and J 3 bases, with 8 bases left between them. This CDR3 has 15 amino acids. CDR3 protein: CASSLFVGYNSPLHF. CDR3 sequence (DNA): TGTGCCAGCAGCTTATTTGTCGGCTATAATTCACCCCTCCACTTT.

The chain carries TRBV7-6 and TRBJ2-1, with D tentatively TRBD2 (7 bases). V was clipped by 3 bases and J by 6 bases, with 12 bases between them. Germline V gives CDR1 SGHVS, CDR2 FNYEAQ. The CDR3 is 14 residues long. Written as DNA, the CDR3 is TGTGCCAGCAGCTTGGGTGGGGGGGCCAATGAGCAGTTCTTC. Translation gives CASSLGGGANEQFF.

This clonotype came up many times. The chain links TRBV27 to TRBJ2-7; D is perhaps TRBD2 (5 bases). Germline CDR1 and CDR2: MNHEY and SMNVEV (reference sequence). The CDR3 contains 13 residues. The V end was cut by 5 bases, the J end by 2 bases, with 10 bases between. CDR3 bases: TGTGCCAGCAGTGGTGGAGGACCCTACGAGCAGTACTTC. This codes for CASSGGGPYEQYF.

The CDR3, as DNA: TGTGCCAGCAGCCAAGAAGGCCCAGCGGACAACACAGATACGCAGTATTTT. Protein sequence: CASSQEGPADNTDTQYF. The chain links TRBV14 to TRBJ2-3; possibly TRBD1 or TRBD2 for D (5 bases each). CDR3 length equals 17 residues. Germline lookup yields CDR1 SGHDN and CDR2 FVKESK. V gave up 0 bases and J gave up 2 bases, with 15 bases separating them.

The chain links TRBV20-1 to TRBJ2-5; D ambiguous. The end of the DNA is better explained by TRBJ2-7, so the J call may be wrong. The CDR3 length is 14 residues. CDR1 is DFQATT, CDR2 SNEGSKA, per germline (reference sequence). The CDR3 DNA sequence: TGCAGTGCTAGAATTTTAATCGAAGGTTACGAGCAGTACTTC. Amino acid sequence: CSARILIEGYEQYF.

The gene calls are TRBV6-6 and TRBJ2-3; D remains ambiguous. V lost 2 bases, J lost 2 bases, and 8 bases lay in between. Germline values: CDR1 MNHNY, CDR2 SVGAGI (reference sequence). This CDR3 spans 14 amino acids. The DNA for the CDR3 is TGTGCCAGCAGTTACCGTAGACACACAGATACGCAGTATTTT. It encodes CASSYRRHTDTQYF.

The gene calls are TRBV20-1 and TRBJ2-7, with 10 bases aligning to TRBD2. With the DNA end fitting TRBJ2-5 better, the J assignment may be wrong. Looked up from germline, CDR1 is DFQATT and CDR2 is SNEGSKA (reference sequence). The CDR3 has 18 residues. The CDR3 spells CSARGVVPGLASFETQYF. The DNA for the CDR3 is TGCAGTGCTAGGGGGGTGGTACCGGGACTAGCGAGCTTTGAGACCCAGTACTTC.

CDR3 DNA: TGTGCCAGCAGCCGGACAGGAGATGATTCACCCCTCCACTTT. It is translated as CASSRTGDDSPLHF. The chain joins TRBV27 to TRBJ1-6, with 7 bases matching TRBD1. CDR3 length equals 14 residues. CDR1 and CDR2 (germline): MNHEY, SMNVEV (reference sequence). The V segment lost 6 bases and the J segment 8 bases; nucleotides outside the gene matches: 7.

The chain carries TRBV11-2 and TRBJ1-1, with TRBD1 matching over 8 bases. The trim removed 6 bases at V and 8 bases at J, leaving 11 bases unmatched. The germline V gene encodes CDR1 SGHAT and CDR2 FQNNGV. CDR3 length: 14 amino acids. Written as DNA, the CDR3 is TGTGCCAGCAGGGATCAGGGGGCGCGCTCCGAAGCTTTCTTT. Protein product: CASRDQGARSEAFF.

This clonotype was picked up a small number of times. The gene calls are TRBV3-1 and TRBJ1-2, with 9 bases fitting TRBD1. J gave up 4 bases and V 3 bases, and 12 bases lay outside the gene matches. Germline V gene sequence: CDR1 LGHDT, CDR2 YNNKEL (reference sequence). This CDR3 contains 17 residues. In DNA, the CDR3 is TGTGCCAGCAGCCACCCAACCAGAAGACAGGGGGGCTATGGCTACACCTTC. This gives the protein CASSHPTRRQGGYGYTF.

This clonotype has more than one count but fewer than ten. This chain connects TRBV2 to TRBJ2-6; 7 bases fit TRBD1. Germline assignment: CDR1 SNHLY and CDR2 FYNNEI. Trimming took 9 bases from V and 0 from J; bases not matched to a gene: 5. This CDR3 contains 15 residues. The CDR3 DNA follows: TGTGCCAGGGGACAGCTAACCTCTGGGGCCAACGTCCTGACTTTC. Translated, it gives CARGQLTSGANVLTF.

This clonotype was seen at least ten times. The CDR3 spells CASSRGNYEQYF. CDR3 sequence (DNA): TGTGCCAGTTCCAGGGGTAACTACGAGCAGTACTTC. The genes are TRBV7-9 and TRBJ2-7; D perhaps matches TRBD1 (6 bases). Germline-derived CDR1 and CDR2 are SEHNR and FQNEAQ (reference sequence). The V and J ends lost 9 bases and 3 bases respectively, with 12 bases between them. The CDR3 is 12 residues long.

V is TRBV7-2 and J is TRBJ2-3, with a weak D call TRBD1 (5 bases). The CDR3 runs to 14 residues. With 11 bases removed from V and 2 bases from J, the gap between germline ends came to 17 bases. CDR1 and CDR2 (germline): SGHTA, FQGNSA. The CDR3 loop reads CAGTLGLVTDTQYF. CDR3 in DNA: TGTGCCGGCACCCTGGGGCTAGTCACAGATACGCAGTATTTT.

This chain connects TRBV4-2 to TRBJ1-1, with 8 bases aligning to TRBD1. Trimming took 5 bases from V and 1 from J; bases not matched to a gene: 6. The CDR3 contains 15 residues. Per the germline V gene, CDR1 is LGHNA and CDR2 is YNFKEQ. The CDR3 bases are TGTGCCAGCAGCGGTATAGACAGGGGGAACACTGAAGCTTTCTTT. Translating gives CASSGIDRGNTEAFF.

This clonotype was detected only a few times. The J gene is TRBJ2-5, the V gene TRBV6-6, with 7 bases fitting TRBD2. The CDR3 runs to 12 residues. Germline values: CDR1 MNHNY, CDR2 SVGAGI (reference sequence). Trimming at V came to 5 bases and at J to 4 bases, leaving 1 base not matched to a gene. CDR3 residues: CASSRGVETQYF. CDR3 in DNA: TGTGCCAGCAGTCGGGGGGTAGAGACCCAGTACTTC.

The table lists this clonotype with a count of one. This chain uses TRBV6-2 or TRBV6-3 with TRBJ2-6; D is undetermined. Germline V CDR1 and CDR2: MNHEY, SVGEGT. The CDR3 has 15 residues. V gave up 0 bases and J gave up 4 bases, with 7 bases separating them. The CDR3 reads CASSYSSVGANVLTF. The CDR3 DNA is TGTGCCAGCAGTTACTCGAGTGTGGGGGCCAACGTCCTGACTTTC.

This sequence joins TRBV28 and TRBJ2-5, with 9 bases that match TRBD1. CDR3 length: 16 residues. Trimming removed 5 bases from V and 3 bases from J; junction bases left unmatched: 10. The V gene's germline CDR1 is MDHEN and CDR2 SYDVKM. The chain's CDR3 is CASSPETGGLEETQYF. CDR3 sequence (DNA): TGTGCCAGCAGTCCCGAGACAGGGGGGTTAGAAGAGACCCAGTACTTC.

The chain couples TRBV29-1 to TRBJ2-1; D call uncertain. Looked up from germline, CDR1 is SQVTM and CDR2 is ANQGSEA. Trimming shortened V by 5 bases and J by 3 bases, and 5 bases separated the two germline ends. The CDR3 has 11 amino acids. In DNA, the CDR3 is TGCAGCGTTCAGAGCTACAATGAGCAGTTCTTC. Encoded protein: CSVQSYNEQFF.

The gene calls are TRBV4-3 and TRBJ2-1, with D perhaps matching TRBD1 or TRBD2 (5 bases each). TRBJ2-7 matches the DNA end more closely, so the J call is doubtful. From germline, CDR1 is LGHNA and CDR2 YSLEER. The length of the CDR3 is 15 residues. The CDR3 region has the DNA TGCGCCAGCTCTATCGGGGCCAGCTCCTACAATGAGCAGTACTTC. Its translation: CASSIGASSYNEQYF.